Below are 21 T cell receptor beta chains sequenced from a single sample in a study of metastatic and nonmetastatic thyroid tumors. TCRdb used MiXCR to call clones anew from the PCR reads. The repertoire consists of around 13,000 clones, with around 22% occurring once and the leading ten covering 8%. None of the patients had undergone any treatment ahead of thyroid surgery. The sample was blood. Receptors originate from a female donor with papillary thyroid cancer or a benign thyroid nodule (not recorded which). Some clones in this sample may be carry-over from other donors' samples.

This clone appeared a few times. A much larger clone is a single base away; this may be a read error. This rearrangement joins TRBV7-2 to TRBJ2-5, with D uncertain. With 3 bases removed from V and 4 bases from J, the gap between germline ends came to 6 bases. The germline CDR1 and CDR2 sequences are SGHTA and FQGNSA. CDR3 length equals 12 residues. Written as DNA, the CDR3 is TGTGCCAGCAGCTTCGGCATAGAGACCCAGTACTTC. Amino acids: CASSFGIETQYF.

This clone is medium-sized in the sample. The rearrangement joins TRBV6-1 to TRBJ2-5; TRBD1 matches 10 bases. V dropped 6 bases and J dropped 7; count of bases not matched to a gene: 11. This CDR3 has 15 amino acids. Germline assignment: CDR1 MNHNS and CDR2 SASEGT. The CDR3, as DNA: TGTGCCAGCAGGAAACCGGGACAGGGGATGACGACCCAGTACTTC. This gives the protein CASRKPGQGMTTQYF.

This clone is labeled as medium-sized (0.01 to 0.1%). The V gene is TRBV6-1, the J gene TRBJ2-1, with 9 bases lining up with TRBD1. This CDR3 spans 13 amino acids. Germline V gene lookup returns CDR1 MNHNS and CDR2 SASEGT. Trimming at V came to 6 bases and at J to 9 bases, leaving 6 bases not matched to a gene. This CDR3 reads CASSRDRVREQFF. CDR3 bases: TGTGCCAGCAGCCGGGACAGGGTGCGTGAGCAGTTCTTC.

In this sample, this clone turned up many times. V is TRBV7-2 and J is TRBJ1-4; D call uncertain. Trimming shortened V by 5 bases and J by 5 bases, and 12 bases separated the two germline ends. The CDR3 contains 14 residues. The V gene's germline CDR1 is SGHTA and CDR2 FQGNSA. Written as DNA, the CDR3 is TGTGCCAGCAGCCGAGGGTGGAGGAATGAAAAACTGTTTTTT. Its translation is CASSRGWRNEKLFF.

This clone was observed a handful of times. The J gene is TRBJ2-2, the V gene TRBV19, with 7 bases matching TRBD1. V shed 7 bases, J shed 4 bases, and the junction held 6 bases outside the gene matches. CDR1 LNHDA and CDR2 SQIVND come from the germline V gene (reference sequence). The CDR3 is made up of 14 amino acids. The DNA for the CDR3 is TGTGCCAGTAATGTGAGGGGGCCCACCGGGGAGCTGTTTTTT. Its translation: CASNVRGPTGELFF. Filled out from reference TRBV19 and TRBJ2-2, the complete variable domain reads DGGITQSPKYLFRKEGQNVTLSCEQNLNHDAMYWYRQDPGQGLRLIYYSQIVNDFQKGDIAEGYSVSREKKESFPLTVTSAQKNPTAFYLCASNVRGPTGELFFGEGSRLTVL.

Note on this clone: Being one base from a much bigger clone, this may be a read error. The chain links TRBV20-1 to TRBJ2-1, with D hard to call. Germline values: CDR1 DFQATT, CDR2 SNEGSKA (reference sequence). This CDR3 has 13 amino acids. CDR3: CGASPYSYNEQFF. The CDR3 coding sequence is TGCGGTGCTAGTCCTTACTCCTACAATGAGCAGTTCTTC.

This clone has ten or more counts. V gene TRBV20-1 combines with J gene TRBJ2-2; D is perhaps TRBD1 (6 bases). CDR1 DFQATT and CDR2 SNEGSKA come from the germline V gene (reference sequence). This CDR3 comprises 15 residues. V was pared by 5 bases and J by 0 bases, with 13 bases between. CDR3 region: CSAHKTGANTGELFF. The CDR3 nucleotides are TGCAGTGCTCATAAGACAGGTGCGAACACCGGGGAGCTGTTTTTT.

The chain uses TRBV5-6 and TRBJ2-1, with 9 bases aligning to TRBD1. Germline trimming cut 0 bases from V and 2 bases from J; bases unmatched to any gene: 0. The CDR3 is 15 amino acids. Germline V lookup: CDR1 SGHDT, CDR2 YYEEEE. The CDR3 bases are TGTGCCAGCAGCTTGGGGGACAGGGCCTACAATGAGCAGTTCTTC. Protein product: CASSLGDRAYNEQFF.

The chain links TRBV19 to TRBJ2-7; no clear D. V was trimmed by 5 bases and J by 3 bases, leaving 5 bases between them. Germline V gene data show CDR1 as LNHDA and CDR2 as SQIVND (reference sequence). This CDR3 is built from 11 residues. CDR3 in amino acids: CASSRRYEQYF. The CDR3 region has the DNA TGTGCCAGTAGTCGCCGCTACGAGCAGTACTTC.

Many counts were recorded for this clone. The chain combines TRBV25-1 with TRBJ1-1; no firm D call. Trimming removed 5 bases from V and 1 base from J, with 11 bases in between. Germline V gene lookup returns CDR1 MGHDK and CDR2 SYGVNS. The CDR3 is 14 amino acids. The CDR3 sequence is CASSTRTANTEAFF. The DNA of the CDR3 is TGTGCCAGCAGTACTCGGACCGCGAACACTGAAGCTTTCTTT.

This clone was observed a handful of times. The genes are TRBV6-1 and TRBJ2-5; TRBD2 matches 8 bases. The CDR3 has 16 residues. The V segment lost 5 bases and the J segment 5 bases; nucleotides outside the gene matches: 13. Per the germline V gene, CDR1 is MNHNS and CDR2 is SASEGT. The CDR3 nucleotides read TGTGCCAGCAGTTTGACTAGCGTAATATCAAGGGAGACCCAGTACTTC. Residues: CASSLTSVISRETQYF.

This clone was seen at least ten times. J is TRBJ2-7 and V is TRBV18; D is unclear. This CDR3 spans 12 amino acids. Germline V gene data show CDR1 as KGHSH and CDR2 as LQKENI. Trimming stripped 1 base from V and 3 bases from J, with 4 bases between. The CDR3: CASSPRGYEQYF. The CDR3 DNA is TGTGCCAGCTCACCACGGGGCTACGAGCAGTACTTC.

In its sample, this clone is medium-sized. This chain connects TRBV6-1 to TRBJ2-2; tentatively, D is TRBD2 (6 bases). V shed 6 bases and J shed 3 bases, with 14 bases lying between them. This CDR3 contains 15 residues. Looked up from germline, CDR1 is MNHNS and CDR2 is SASEGT. CDR3 amino acids: CASRLSSADTGELFF. In DNA form, the CDR3 reads TGTGCCAGCAGGCTATCTAGCGCGGACACCGGGGAGCTGTTTTTT.

The chain couples TRBV5-1 to TRBJ2-1, with 9 bases aligning to TRBD2. V shed 0 bases, J shed 1 base, and the junction held 5 bases outside the gene matches. Germline V gene data show CDR1 as SGHRS and CDR2 as YFSETQ. The length of the CDR3 is 17 residues. As DNA, the CDR3 is TGCGCCAGCAGCTTGGTAGTAGCGGGAGTGTCCTACAATGAGCAGTTCTTC. It translates to CASSLVVAGVSYNEQFF.

CDR3 nucleotide sequence: TGTGCCAGCTCACGGAGGGGGGGAATCGGTTACGAGCAGTACTTC. Translated, it gives CASSRRGGIGYEQYF. This chain uses TRBV18 with TRBJ2-7, with D perhaps matching TRBD2 (7 bases). The CDR3 has 15 residues. Germline assignment: CDR1 KGHSH and CDR2 LQKENI. The V end was cut by 4 bases, the J end by 4 bases, with 17 bases between.

This clone occurred many times. The genes are TRBV20-1 and TRBJ2-2; D remains ambiguous. The germline V gene has CDR1 DFQATT and CDR2 SNEGSKA (reference sequence). The CDR3 contains 15 residues. Deletions cut 1 base from V and 5 bases from J, with 14 bases between. The chain's CDR3 is CSARVFGKGTGELFF. The CDR3 bases are TGCAGTGCTAGAGTCTTTGGGAAGGGAACCGGGGAGCTGTTTTTT.

By its share, this clone is medium-sized (0.01 to 0.1%). The rearrangement links TRBV20-1 to TRBJ2-7, with 11 bases fitting TRBD2. J was trimmed by 0 bases and V by 5 bases; bases with no gene match: 6. CDR3 length: 15 residues. Germline V gene data show CDR1 as DFQATT and CDR2 as SNEGSKA (reference sequence). The CDR3 here is CSADGTSGISYEQYF. In DNA, the CDR3 is TGCAGTGCTGATGGGACTAGCGGAATCTCCTACGAGCAGTACTTC.

Many counts were recorded for this clone. The J gene is TRBJ2-1, the V gene TRBV30; D is perhaps TRBD2 (6 bases). Germline V gene lookup returns CDR1 GTSNPN and CDR2 SVGIG (reference sequence). The germline V and J ends were trimmed by 0 bases and 12 bases, with 15 bases remaining between them. CDR3 length equals 13 residues. The CDR3 DNA follows: TGTGCCTGGAGTGTGGTCTCGGGACTCAGGCAGTTCTTC. It codes for CAWSVVSGLRQFF.

This clone was seen many times. V and J are TRBV5-5 and TRBJ2-1; D gene ambiguous. CDR3 length equals 15 residues. The V end was cut by 0 bases, the J end by 5 bases, with 12 bases between. From germline, CDR1 is SGHKS and CDR2 YYEKEE (reference sequence). The CDR3 here is CASSLGRRIDNEQFF. Here the CDR3 DNA reads TGTGCCAGCAGCTTGGGACGTAGGATAGACAATGAGCAGTTCTTC.

The genes are TRBV29-1 and TRBJ1-2, with D unclear. V was shortened by 5 bases and J by 0 bases, with 10 bases between the two germline ends. This CDR3 contains 13 residues. The germline V gene has CDR1 SQVTM and CDR2 ANQGSEA. The CDR3 region is CSVLNTANYGYTF. In DNA, the CDR3 is TGCAGCGTTCTAAACACAGCTAACTATGGCTACACCTTC.

The chain joins TRBV5-1 to TRBJ2-3; D is unresolved. Germline CDR1 and CDR2: SGHRS and YFSETQ. Trimming cost V 0 bases and J 2 bases, with 10 bases left between them. The CDR3 runs 15 residues. CDR3 nucleotide sequence: TGCGCCAGCAGCTTGGAGCTAAGCATCACAGATACGCAGTATTTT. It specifies CASSLELSITDTQYF.